The 18 T cell receptor beta chains below come from one sample, sequenced in a study of OX40 agonist ivuxolimab in advanced cancers. Sequencing was performed with immunoSEQ multiplex PCR; in TCRdb, only in-frame clones are kept and a portion is missing. The sample lists under 75,000 clones, 80% to 90% occurring once. This specimen was CD4+ or CD8+ T cells sorted from blood, taken in a trial of the OX40 agonist ivuxolimab. These receptors came from an adult with an advanced solid tumor such as melanoma, head and neck, liver or kidney cancer.

This clone was counted once. The rearrangement links TRBV4-1 to TRBJ2-7; the D gene is possibly TRBD2 (5 bases). This CDR3 is 15 amino acids long. Germline loops: CDR1 MGHRA, CDR2 YSYEKL. V gave up 1 base and J gave up 5 bases, with 15 bases separating them. This chain's CDR3 is CASSQVTPGLNEQYF. CDR3 in DNA: TGCGCCAGCAGCCAAGTGACCCCGGGATTGAACGAGCAGTACTTC.

The V and J genes are TRBV27 and TRBJ2-1, with TRBD2 identical over 9 bases. The CDR3 runs 14 residues. V dropped 3 bases and J dropped 7; count of bases not matched to a gene: 4. Germline V CDR1 and CDR2: MNHEY, SMNVEV (reference sequence). Here the CDR3 DNA reads TGTGCCAGCAGTTTCCAGCTAGCGGGGAATGAGCAGTTCTTC. As protein: CASSFQLAGNEQFF.

The gene calls are TRBV7-9 and TRBJ1-1; D may be TRBD1 (6 bases). Germline CDR1 is SEHNR and CDR2 is FQNEAQ (reference sequence). This CDR3 has 15 amino acids. V dropped 5 bases and J dropped 1 base, with 14 bases sitting between them. CDR3 sequence: CASSQGPWGNTEAFF. For the CDR3, the DNA is TGTGCCAGCAGCCAGGGGCCCTGGGGGAACACTGAAGCTTTCTTT.

The V call is TRBV20-1, the J call TRBJ2-1, with no clear D. The CDR3 is 10 amino acids. V was shortened by 3 bases and J by 6 bases, with 3 bases between the two germline ends. Germline V gives CDR1 DFQATT, CDR2 SNEGSKA (reference sequence). The CDR3 nucleotides read TGCAGTGCTAGCGCCAATGAGCAGTTCTTC. Amino acid sequence: CSASANEQFF.

The V call is TRBV19, the J call TRBJ1-4; 7 bases fit TRBD1. The germline gives CDR1 LNHDA, CDR2 SQIVND (reference sequence). The ends lost 6 bases at V and 8 bases at J; junction bases unmatched: 12. The CDR3 consists of 15 residues. The DNA of the CDR3 is TGTGCCAGTAGCCGCGGGGACAGCGAGGGGGAAAAACTGTTTTTT. It is translated as CASSRGDSEGEKLFF.

The chain recombines TRBV11-3 with TRBJ1-2; 7 positions agree with TRBD1. Germline CDR1 and CDR2: SGHNT and YENEEA. This CDR3 is 13 amino acids long. J was trimmed by 5 bases and V by 8 bases; bases with no gene match: 8. CDR3 nucleotide sequence: TGTGCCAGCGCTAGGAGGGGGCGTTATGGCTACACCTTC. Translated, it gives CASARRGRYGYTF.

In its sample, this clone was seen once. This chain uses TRBV27 with TRBJ2-7; 9 bases agree with TRBD1. This CDR3 spans 17 amino acids. Germline CDR1 MNHEY, CDR2 SMNVEV (reference sequence). V shed 1 base and J 6 bases; nucleotides not matched to a gene: 13. This CDR3 reads CASSLFATGQGWPEQYF. For the CDR3, the DNA is TGTGCCAGCAGTTTATTCGCCACCGGACAGGGGTGGCCCGAGCAGTACTTC.

This chain links TRBV10-3 with TRBJ2-7; D is perhaps TRBD2 (5 bases). V was cut by 4 bases and J by 0 bases, with 10 bases left in between. CDR1 ENHRY and CDR2 SYGVKD come from the germline V gene. This CDR3 spans 14 amino acids. The DNA for the CDR3 is TGTGCCATCAGTGCGCTAGCTTCCTCCTACGAGCAGTACTTC. It translates to CAISALASSYEQYF.

The CDR3 region has the DNA TGTGCCAGTAGTATGGGGACAGGGGTCTACGAGCAGTACTTC. This encodes CASSMGTGVYEQYF. The chain has TRBV19 and TRBJ2-7, with TRBD1 identical over 10 bases. With V trimmed by 3 bases and J by 3 bases, 2 bases remained unmatched. The germline gives CDR1 LNHDA, CDR2 SQIVND (reference sequence). The CDR3 covers 14 residues.

V is TRBV7-6 and J is TRBJ1-5; D is ambiguous. Germline loops: CDR1 SGHVS, CDR2 FNYEAQ. The CDR3 loop spans 13 amino acids. Trimming took 5 bases from V and 3 from J, leaving 8 bases between them. The CDR3 DNA sequence: TGTGCCAGCAGCAAAAACACCAATCAGCCCCAGCATTTT. It codes for CASSKNTNQPQHF. The full variable domain, with the rest looked up from reference TRBV7-6 and TRBJ1-5, is GAGVSQSPRYKVTKRGQDVALRCDPISGHVSLYWYRQALGQGPEFLTYFNYEAQQDKSGLPNDRFSAERPEGSISTLTIQRTEQRDSAMYRCASSKNTNQPQHFGDGTRLSIL.

Comment on this clone: Its ends do not fully match the called genes, so a read error is possible. V and J are TRBV5-1 and TRBJ2-7; TRBD1 agrees at 8 bases. This CDR3 contains 15 residues. Germline CDR1 is SGHRS and CDR2 is YFSETQ. CDR3 nucleotides: TGCGCCAGCAGCTCATGGACAGGGCCCTCCAACGAGCAGTACTTC. Protein product: CASSSWTGPSNEQYF. Full variable domain (missing parts from reference TRBV5-1 and TRBJ2-7): KAGVTQTPRYLIKTRGQQVTLSCSPISGHRSVSWYQQTPGQGLQFLFEYFSETQRNKGNFPGRFSGRQFSNSRSEMNVSTLELGDSALYLCASSSWTGPSNEQYFGPGTRLTVT.

This chain joins TRBV7-2 and TRBJ2-7; a possible D gene is TRBD2 (6 bases). Germline CDR1 SGHTA, CDR2 FQGNSA. This CDR3 region has 15 residues. Trimming removed 3 bases at V and 2 bases at J, with 14 bases between. CDR3 nucleotide sequence: TGTGCCAGCAGCTTGCTGGAGGGCGGAGCCTACGAGCAGTACTTC. It is translated as CASSLLEGGAYEQYF.

The chain joins TRBV29-1 to TRBJ2-3; 7 bases are shared with TRBD1. The length of the CDR3 is 13 residues. Germline V gives CDR1 SQVTM, CDR2 ANQGSEA. V lost 4 bases, J lost 6 bases, and 7 bases stayed unmatched. The CDR3 loop is CSVGEGARDTQYF. As DNA, the CDR3 is TGCAGCGTTGGAGAGGGGGCGAGGGATACGCAGTATTTT.

The chain links TRBV7-2 to TRBJ1-5; D is perhaps TRBD1 (6 bases). This CDR3 has 13 amino acids. Trimming removed 5 bases at V and 3 bases at J, with 8 bases between. Germline V gives CDR1 SGHTA, CDR2 FQGNSA. The CDR3 DNA is TGTGCCAGCAGCGGGGACACCAATCAGCCCCAGCATTTT. Translated: CASSGDTNQPQHF.

The gene calls are TRBV19 and TRBJ2-7; D may be TRBD1 or TRBD2 (5 bases each). There are 15 residues in the CDR3. Per germline, CDR1 LNHDA and CDR2 SQIVND (reference sequence). V was cut by 5 bases and J by 0 bases, with 14 bases left in between. The DNA of the CDR3 is TGTGCCAGTAGTCCGAGGGGTGGCTACTCCTACGAGCAGTACTTC. This sequence encodes CASSPRGGYSYEQYF.

The genes are TRBV28 and TRBJ1-1; D uncertain. This CDR3 contains 12 residues. Trimming stripped 5 bases from V and 1 base from J, with 5 bases between. Germline lookup yields CDR1 MDHEN and CDR2 SYDVKM. The CDR3: CASSGQNTEAFF. The DNA of the CDR3 is TGTGCCAGCAGTGGGCAGAACACTGAAGCTTTCTTT.

The chain recombines TRBV2 with TRBJ2-1, with D tentatively TRBD1 (6 bases). Germline V gene sequence: CDR1 SNHLY, CDR2 FYNNEI. Trimming took 6 bases from V and 0 from J, leaving 15 bases between them. The CDR3 loop spans 16 amino acids. The CDR3 spells CASRLPGQSSYNEQFF. CDR3 in DNA: TGTGCCAGCAGGCTCCCGGGACAAAGCTCCTACAATGAGCAGTTCTTC.

The chain joins TRBV5-1 to TRBJ2-7; 7 nucleotides line up with TRBD2. Per the germline V gene, CDR1 is SGHRS and CDR2 is YFSETQ. V shed 4 bases and J 0 bases; nucleotides not matched to a gene: 7. This CDR3 spans 15 amino acids. DNA for the CDR3: TGCGCCAGCAGCCCGAGCCGCGGGGGCTCCTACGAGCAGTACTTC. Amino acid sequence: CASSPSRGGSYEQYF.